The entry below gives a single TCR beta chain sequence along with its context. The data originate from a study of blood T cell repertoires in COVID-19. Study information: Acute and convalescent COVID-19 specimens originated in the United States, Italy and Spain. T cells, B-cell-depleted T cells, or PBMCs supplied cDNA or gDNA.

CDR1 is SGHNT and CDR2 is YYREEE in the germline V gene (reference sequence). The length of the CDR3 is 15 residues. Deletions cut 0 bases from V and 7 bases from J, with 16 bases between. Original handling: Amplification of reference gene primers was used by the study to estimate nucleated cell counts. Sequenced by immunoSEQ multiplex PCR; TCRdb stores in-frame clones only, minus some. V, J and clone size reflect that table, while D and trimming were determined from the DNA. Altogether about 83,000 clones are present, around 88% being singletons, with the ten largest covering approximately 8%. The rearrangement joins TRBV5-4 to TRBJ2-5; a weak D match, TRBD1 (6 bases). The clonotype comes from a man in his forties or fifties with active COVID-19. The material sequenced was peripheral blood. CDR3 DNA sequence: TGTGCCAGCAGCTTGGCCAAGGGGGTGTCGCCGACCCAGTACTTC. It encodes CASSLAKGVSPTQYF.